The clone carrying this TCR beta chain was picked up a small number of times. The record originates from a study of cytomegalovirus exposure and HLA in healthy donors. The CDR3 has 16 amino acids. V lost 1 base to trimming and J lost 3 bases; unmatched junction nucleotides: 5. CDR1 and CDR2 (germline): SGHTA, FQGNSA. Vbeta (60) and Jbeta (13) primers were used in the PCR. Method: immunoSEQ multiplex PCR; TCRdb's copy keeps in-frame clones and lacks some. Here the sample spans approximately 150,000 clones, 65% to 70% being singletons. The TCR comes from a man aged 25 to 40 in good health and CMV-seropositive. The source material was PBMCs. The rearrangement uses TRBV7-2 and TRBJ2-7, with TRBD2 matching 11 bases. The CDR3 sequence: CASSLEGTSGFYEQYF. The CDR3 DNA reads TGTGCCAGCAGCTTAGAGGGGACTAGCGGATTCTACGAGCAGTACTTC.